This entry features one TCR beta chain sequence. This sample is drawn from a study of OX40 agonist ivuxolimab in advanced cancers. Profiling relied on immunoSEQ multiplex PCR, and the TCRdb table lists in-frame clones only, not all of them. The repertoire holds about 49,000 clones, with 85% as singletons. The V end lost 4 bases, the J end lost 8 bases, and 15 bases lay between the germline ends. CDR1 is MGHRA, CDR2 YSYEKL, per germline. The CDR3 is 14 residues long. The source is an adult with an advanced solid tumor such as melanoma, head and neck, liver or kidney cancer. The J gene is TRBJ2-1, the V gene TRBV4-1; D unclear. Source: CD4+ or CD8+ T cells sorted from blood, taken in a trial of the OX40 agonist ivuxolimab. CDR3 loop: CASSPLTLGDEQFF. The CDR3 nucleotides are TGCGCCAGCAGCCCACTCACCCTTGGGGATGAGCAGTTCTTC.